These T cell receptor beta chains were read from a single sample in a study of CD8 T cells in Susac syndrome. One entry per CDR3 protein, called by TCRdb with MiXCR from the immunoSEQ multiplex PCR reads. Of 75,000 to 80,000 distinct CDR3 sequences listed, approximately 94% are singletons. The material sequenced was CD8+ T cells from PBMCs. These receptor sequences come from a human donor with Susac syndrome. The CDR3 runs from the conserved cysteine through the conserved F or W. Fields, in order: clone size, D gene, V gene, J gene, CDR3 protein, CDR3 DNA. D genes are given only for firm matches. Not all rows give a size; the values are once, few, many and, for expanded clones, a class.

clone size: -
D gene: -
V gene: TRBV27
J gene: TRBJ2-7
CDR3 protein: CASSLQGGRHEQYF
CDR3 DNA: TGTGCCAGCAGTTTACAGGGGGGTAGGCACGAGCAGTACTTC

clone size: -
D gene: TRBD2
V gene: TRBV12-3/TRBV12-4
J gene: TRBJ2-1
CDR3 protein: CASPGSGDLYNEQFF
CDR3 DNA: TGTGCCAGCCCCGGTAGCGGGGACCTCTACAATGAGCAGTTCTTC

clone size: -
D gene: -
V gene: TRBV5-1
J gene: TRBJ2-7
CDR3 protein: CASRGELYEQYF
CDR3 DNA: TGCGCCAGCAGAGGAGAGCTCTACGAGCAGTACTTC

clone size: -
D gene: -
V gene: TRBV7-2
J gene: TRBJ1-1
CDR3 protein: CASSLALGKGTEAFF
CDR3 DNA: TGTGCCAGCAGCTTAGCGCTGGGTAAGGGCACTGAAGCTTTCTTT

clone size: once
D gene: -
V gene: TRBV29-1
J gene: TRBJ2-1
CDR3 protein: CSAPQGGLSYNEQFF
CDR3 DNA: TGCAGCGCCCCCCAGGGGGGCCTCTCCTACAATGAGCAGTTCTTC

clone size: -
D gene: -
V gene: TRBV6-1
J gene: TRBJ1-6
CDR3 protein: CASSEDNNSPLHF
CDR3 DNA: TGTGCCAGCAGTGAAGACAATAATTCACCCCTCCACTTT

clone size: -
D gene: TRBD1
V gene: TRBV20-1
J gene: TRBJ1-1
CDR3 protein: CSARPRDSNTEAFF
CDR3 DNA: TGCAGTGCTAGACCCCGGGACAGTAACACTGAAGCTTTCTTT

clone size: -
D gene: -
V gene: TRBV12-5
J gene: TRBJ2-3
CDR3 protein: CASGNGGTDTQYF
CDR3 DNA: TGTGCTAGTGGAAACGGAGGCACAGATACGCAGTATTTT

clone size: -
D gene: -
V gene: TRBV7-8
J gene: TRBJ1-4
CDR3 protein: CASTPFQLPTNEKLFF
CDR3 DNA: TGTGCCAGCACCCCCTTCCAGCTACCAACTAATGAAAAACTGTTTTTT

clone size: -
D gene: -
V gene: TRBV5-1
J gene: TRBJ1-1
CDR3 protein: CASLGAPADTEVFF
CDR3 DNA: TGCGCCAGCCTTGGGGCGCCGGCGGATACTGAAGTTTTCTTT

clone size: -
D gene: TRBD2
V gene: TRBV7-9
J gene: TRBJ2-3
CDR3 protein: CASSPSGDTQYF
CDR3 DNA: TGTGCCAGCAGCCCTAGCGGAGATACGCAGTATTTT

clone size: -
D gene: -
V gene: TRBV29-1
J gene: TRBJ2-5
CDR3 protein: CSVPSRRSQETQYF
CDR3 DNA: TGCAGCGTTCCCAGCCGGAGGAGTCAAGAGACCCAGTACTTC

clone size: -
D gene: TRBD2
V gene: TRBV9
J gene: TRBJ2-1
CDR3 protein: CASSVARLAGDYNEQFF
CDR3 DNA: TGTGCCAGCAGCGTAGCTCGCCTAGCGGGGGATTACAATGAGCAGTTCTTC

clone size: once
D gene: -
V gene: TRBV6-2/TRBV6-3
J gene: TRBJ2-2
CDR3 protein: CASSLQGLAGELFF
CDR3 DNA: TGTGCCAGCAGCCTACAGGGTTTGGCCGGGGAGCTGTTTTTT

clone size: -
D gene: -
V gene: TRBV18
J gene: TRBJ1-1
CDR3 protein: CASSPSRPEAFF
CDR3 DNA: TGTGCCAGCTCTCCTTCCCGGCCTGAAGCTTTCTTT

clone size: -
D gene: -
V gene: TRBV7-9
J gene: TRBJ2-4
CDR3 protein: CASSTRGGELAKNIQYF
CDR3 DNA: TGTGCCAGCAGCACGAGAGGCGGTGAACTAGCCAAAAACATTCAGTACTTC

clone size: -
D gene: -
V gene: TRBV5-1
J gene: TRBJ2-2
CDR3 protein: CASSFGGGGGTGELFF
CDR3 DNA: TGCGCCAGCAGCTTTGGAGGGGGCGGCGGCACCGGGGAGCTGTTTTTT

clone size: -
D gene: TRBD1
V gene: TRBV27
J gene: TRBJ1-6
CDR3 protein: CASRDRPIEGSPLHF
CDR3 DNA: TGTGCCAGCCGGGACAGGCCCATTGAAGGTTCACCCCTCCACTTT

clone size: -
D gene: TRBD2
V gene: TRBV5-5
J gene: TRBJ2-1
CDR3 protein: CASSLWRGGDEQFF
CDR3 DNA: TGTGCCAGCAGCTTGTGGCGGGGGGGCGATGAGCAGTTCTTC

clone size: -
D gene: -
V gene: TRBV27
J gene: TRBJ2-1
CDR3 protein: CASGDSQAYNEQFF
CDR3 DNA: TGTGCCAGCGGGGACTCGCAAGCCTACAATGAGCAGTTCTTC

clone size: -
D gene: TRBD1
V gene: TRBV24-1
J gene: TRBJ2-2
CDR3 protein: CATMRTGDNTGELFF
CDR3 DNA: TGTGCCACCATGCGGACAGGGGATAACACCGGGGAGCTGTTTTTT

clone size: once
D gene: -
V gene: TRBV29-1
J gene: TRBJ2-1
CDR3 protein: CSVEGADSGSYNEQFF
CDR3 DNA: TGCAGCGTGGAGGGGGCGGACAGCGGCTCCTACAATGAGCAGTTCTTC

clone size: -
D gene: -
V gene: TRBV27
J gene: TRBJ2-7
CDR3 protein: CASSLYGFEQYF
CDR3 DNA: TGTGCCAGCAGTTTATATGGGTTCGAGCAGTACTTC

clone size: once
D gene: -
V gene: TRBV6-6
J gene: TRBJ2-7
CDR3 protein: CASSYSSVQGPYEQYF
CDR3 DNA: TGTGCCAGCAGTTACTCTAGCGTCCAGGGCCCCTACGAGCAGTACTTC

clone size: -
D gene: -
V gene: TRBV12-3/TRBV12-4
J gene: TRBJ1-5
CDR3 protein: CASSLGARVGQPQHF
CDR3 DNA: TGTGCCAGCAGTTTAGGGGCCAGGGTAGGTCAGCCCCAGCATTTT

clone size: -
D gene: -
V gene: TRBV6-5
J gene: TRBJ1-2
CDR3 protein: CASSYQGYYGYTF
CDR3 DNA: TGTGCCAGCAGTTATCAGGGGTACTATGGCTACACCTTC

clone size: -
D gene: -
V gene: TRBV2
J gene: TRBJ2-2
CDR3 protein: CASAWVTGELFF
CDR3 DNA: TGTGCCAGCGCTTGGGTGACCGGGGAGCTGTTTTTT

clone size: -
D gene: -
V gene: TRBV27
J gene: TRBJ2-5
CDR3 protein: CASSFSAEETQYF
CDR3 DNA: TGTGCCAGCAGTTTTTCGGCAGAAGAGACCCAGTACTTC

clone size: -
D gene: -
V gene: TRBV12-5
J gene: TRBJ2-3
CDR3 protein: CASGPHTDTQYF
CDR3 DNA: TGTGCTAGTGGTCCACACACAGATACGCAGTATTTT

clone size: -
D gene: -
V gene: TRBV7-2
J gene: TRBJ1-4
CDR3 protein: CASSLVQGHEKLFF
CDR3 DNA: TGTGCCAGCAGCTTAGTACAGGGCCATGAAAAACTGTTTTTT

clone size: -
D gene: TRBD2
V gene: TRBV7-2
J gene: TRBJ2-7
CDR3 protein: CASSGLAGGSYEQYF
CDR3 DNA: TGTGCCAGCAGCGGACTAGCGGGGGGTTCCTACGAGCAGTACTTC

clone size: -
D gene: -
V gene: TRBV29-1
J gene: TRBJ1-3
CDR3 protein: CSVTGSPFSGNTIYF
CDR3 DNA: TGCAGCGTCACCGGGAGCCCTTTCTCTGGAAACACCATATATTTT

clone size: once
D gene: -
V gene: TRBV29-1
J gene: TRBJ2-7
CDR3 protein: CSARTSYEQYF
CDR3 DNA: TGCAGCGCTCGGACGTCATACGAGCAGTACTTC

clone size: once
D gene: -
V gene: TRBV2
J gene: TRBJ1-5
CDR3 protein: CASSDGGGDYSNQPQHF
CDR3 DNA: TGTGCCAGCAGTGACGGTGGGGGGGATTATAGCAATCAGCCCCAGCATTTT

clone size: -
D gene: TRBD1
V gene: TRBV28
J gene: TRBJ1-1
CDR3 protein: CASQYRGRGNTEAFF
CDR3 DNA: TGTGCCAGCCAATACAGGGGGCGCGGGAACACTGAAGCTTTCTTT

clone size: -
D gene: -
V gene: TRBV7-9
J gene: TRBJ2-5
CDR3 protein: CASSFGGGETQYF
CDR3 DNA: TGTGCCAGCAGCTTCGGAGGGGGCGAGACCCAGTACTTC

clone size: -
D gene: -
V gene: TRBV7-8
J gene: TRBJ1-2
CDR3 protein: CASSLDGQCTF
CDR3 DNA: TGTGCCAGCAGCTTAGACGGACAGTGCACCTTC

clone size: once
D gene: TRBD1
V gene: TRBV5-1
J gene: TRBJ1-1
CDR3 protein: CASSKQGLDTEAFF
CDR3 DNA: TGCGCCAGCAGCAAACAGGGGTTGGACACTGAAGCTTTCTTT

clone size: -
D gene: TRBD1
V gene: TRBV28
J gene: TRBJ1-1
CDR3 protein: CASRGQGITEAFF
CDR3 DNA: TGTGCCAGCAGGGGACAGGGAATAACTGAAGCTTTCTTT

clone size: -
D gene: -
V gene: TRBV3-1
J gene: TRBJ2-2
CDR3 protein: CASSQEWPQGESSGELFF
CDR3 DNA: TGTGCCAGCAGCCAAGAATGGCCCCAGGGTGAAAGCTCCGGGGAGCTGTTTTTT

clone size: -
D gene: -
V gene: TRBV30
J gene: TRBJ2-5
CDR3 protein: CAWSVADSPRETQYF
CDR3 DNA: TGTGCCTGGAGTGTGGCGGACAGCCCTAGGGAGACCCAGTACTTC

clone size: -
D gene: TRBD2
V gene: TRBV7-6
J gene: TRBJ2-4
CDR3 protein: CASSLAEERGAGDIQYF
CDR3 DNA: TGTGCCAGCAGCTTAGCGGAGGAGCGGGGGGCCGGGGACATTCAGTACTTC

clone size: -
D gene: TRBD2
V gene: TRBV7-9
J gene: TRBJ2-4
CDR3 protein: CASSSLAGGWAKNIQYF
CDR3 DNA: TGTGCCAGCAGCTCACTAGCGGGGGGATGGGCCAAAAACATTCAGTACTTC

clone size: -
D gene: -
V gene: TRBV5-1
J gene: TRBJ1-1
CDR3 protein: CASSPWTVNTEAFF
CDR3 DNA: TGCGCCAGCAGCCCATGGACAGTGAACACTGAAGCTTTCTTT

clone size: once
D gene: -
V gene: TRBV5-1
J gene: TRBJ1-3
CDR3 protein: CASTYQRRIGAHTIYF
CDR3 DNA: TGCGCCAGCACATACCAAAGACGGATCGGTGCCCACACCATATATTTT

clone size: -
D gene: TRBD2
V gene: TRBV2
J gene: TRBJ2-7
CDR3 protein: CASSESSGSSYEQYF
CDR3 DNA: TGTGCCAGCAGTGAATCTAGCGGCAGCTCCTACGAGCAGTACTTC

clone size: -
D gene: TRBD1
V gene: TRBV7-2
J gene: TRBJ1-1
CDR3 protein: CASSPKDRGPSNTEAFF
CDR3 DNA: TGTGCCAGCAGCCCAAAGGACAGGGGGCCCTCGAACACTGAAGCTTTCTTT

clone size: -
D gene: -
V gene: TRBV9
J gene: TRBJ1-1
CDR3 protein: CASSVGGGMNTEAFF
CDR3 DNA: TGTGCCAGCAGCGTAGGGGGGGGTATGAACACTGAAGCTTTCTTT

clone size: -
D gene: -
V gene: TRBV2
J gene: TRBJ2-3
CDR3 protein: CASSKGWDTSTDTQYF
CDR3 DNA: TGTGCCAGCAGCAAAGGGTGGGACACTAGCACAGATACGCAGTATTTT

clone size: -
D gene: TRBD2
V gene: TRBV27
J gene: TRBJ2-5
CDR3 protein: CASRKAGGRQETQYF
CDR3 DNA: TGTGCCAGCAGGAAAGCGGGGGGGCGCCAAGAGACCCAGTACTTC

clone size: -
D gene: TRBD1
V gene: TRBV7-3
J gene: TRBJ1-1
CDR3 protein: CASSSPDRGDTEAFF
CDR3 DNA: TGTGCCAGCAGCTCCCCGGACAGGGGGGACACTGAAGCTTTCTTT